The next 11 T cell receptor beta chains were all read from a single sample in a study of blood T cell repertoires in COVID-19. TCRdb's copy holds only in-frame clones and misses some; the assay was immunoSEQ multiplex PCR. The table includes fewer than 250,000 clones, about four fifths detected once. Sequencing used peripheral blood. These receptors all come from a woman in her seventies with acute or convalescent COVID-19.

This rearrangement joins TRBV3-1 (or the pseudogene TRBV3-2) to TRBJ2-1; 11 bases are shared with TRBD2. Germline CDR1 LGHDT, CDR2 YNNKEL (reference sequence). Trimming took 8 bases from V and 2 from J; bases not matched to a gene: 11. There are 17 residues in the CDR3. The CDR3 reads CASRGSGGALTYNEQFF. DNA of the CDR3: TGTGCCAGCCGGGGTAGCGGGGGGGCGCTTACCTACAATGAGCAGTTCTTC.

CDR3 in amino acids: CASSLAGQGNQPQHF. The CDR3 coding sequence is TGTGCCAGCAGTTTAGCAGGACAGGGTAATCAGCCCCAGCATTTT. This rearrangement joins TRBV28 to TRBJ1-5, with 8 bases identical to TRBD1. Germline CDR1 and CDR2: MDHEN and SYDVKM. The CDR3 runs to 15 residues. With 2 bases clipped from V and 4 bases from J, the junction kept 4 bases outside the gene matches.

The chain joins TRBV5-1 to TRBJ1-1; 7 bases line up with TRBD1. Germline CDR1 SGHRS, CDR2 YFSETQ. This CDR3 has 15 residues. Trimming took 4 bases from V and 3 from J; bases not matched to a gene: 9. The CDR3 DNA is TGCGCCAGCAGCCTCATAGGGGGCAGCGACACTGAAGCTTTCTTT. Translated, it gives CASSLIGGSDTEAFF.

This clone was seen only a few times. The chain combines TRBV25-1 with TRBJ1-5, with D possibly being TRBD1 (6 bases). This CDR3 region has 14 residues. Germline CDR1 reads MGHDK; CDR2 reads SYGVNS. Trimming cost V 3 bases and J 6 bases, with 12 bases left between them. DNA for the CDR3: TGTGCCAGCAGTGAGGCAGGGGAAGTTCAGCCCCAGCATTTT. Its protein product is CASSEAGEVQPQHF.

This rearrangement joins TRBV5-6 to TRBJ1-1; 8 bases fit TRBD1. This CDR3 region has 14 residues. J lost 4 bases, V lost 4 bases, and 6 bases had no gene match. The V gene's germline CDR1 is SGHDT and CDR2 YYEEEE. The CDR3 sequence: CASSLRQGFTEAFF. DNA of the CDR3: TGTGCCAGCAGCCTCAGACAGGGGTTCACTGAAGCTTTCTTT. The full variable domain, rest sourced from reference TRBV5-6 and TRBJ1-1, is DAGVTQSPTHLIKTRGQQVTLRCSPKSGHDTVSWYQQALGQGPQFIFQYYEEEERQRGNFPDRFSGHQFPNYSSELNVNALLLGDSALYLCASSLRQGFTEAFFGQGTRLTVV.

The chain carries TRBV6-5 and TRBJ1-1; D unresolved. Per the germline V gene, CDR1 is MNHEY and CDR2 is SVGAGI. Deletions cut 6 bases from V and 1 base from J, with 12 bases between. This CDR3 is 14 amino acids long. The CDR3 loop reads CASRTRRRNTEAFF. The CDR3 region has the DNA TGTGCCAGCAGAACCAGAAGGAGGAACACTGAAGCTTTCTTT.

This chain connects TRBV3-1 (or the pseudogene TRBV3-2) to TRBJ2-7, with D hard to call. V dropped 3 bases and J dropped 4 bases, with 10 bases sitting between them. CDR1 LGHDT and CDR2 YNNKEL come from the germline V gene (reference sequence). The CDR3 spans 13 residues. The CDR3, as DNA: TGTGCCAGCAGCCATGGGCTACTTTACGAGCAGTACTTC. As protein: CASSHGLLYEQYF.

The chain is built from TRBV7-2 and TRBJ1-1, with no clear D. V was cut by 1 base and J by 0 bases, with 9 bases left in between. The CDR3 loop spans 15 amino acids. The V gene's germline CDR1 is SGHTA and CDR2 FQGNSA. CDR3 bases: TGTGCCAGCAGCTTAGAAGGAGGCATGAACACTGAAGCTTTCTTT. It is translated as CASSLEGGMNTEAFF.

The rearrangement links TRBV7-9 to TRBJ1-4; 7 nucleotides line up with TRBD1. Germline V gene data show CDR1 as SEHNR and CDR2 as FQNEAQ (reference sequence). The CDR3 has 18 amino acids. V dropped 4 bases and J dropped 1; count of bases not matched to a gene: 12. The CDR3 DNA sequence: TGTGCCAGCAGCTGGGGCAAGGGGGCGGGTGGAACTAATGAAAAACTGTTTTTT. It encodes CASSWGKGAGGTNEKLFF.

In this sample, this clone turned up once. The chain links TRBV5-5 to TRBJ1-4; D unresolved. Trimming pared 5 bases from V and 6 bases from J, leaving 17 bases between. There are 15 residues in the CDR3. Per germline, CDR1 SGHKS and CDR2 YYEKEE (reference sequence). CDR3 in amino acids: CASRASPAEDEKLFF. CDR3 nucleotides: TGTGCCAGCAGAGCCTCCCCTGCGGAGGATGAAAAACTGTTTTTT.

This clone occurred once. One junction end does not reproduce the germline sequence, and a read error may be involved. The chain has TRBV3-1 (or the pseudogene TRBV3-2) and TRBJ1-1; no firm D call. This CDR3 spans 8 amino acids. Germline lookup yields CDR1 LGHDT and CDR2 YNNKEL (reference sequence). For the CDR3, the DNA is TGCAGGAACACTGAAGCTTTCTTT. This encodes CRNTEAFF.